The 27 T cell receptor beta chains given below trace back to one sample, sequenced in a study of cytomegalovirus exposure and HLA in healthy donors. PCR was performed using 60 Vbeta and 13 Jbeta primers. Assay: immunoSEQ multiplex PCR; the TCRdb copy retains only in-frame clones and omits some. This table holds under 140,000 clones, around 79% found once. Material for sequencing was PBMCs. The source of these receptors is a woman younger than 45 in good health and CMV-seronegative.

The chain couples TRBV6-6 to TRBJ1-2; TRBD1 matches 7 bases. Trimming cost V 6 bases and J 4 bases; bases outside gene matches: 2. The CDR3 runs to 12 residues. Germline V gives CDR1 MNHNY, CDR2 SVGAGI (reference sequence). DNA for the CDR3: TGTGCCAGCAGCGGACAGGCCTATGGCTACACCTTC. Protein product: CASSGQAYGYTF.

The genes are TRBV30 and TRBJ1-2, with a weak D call TRBD1 (5 bases). The V end was cut by 3 bases, the J end by 8 bases, with 16 bases between. The length of the CDR3 is 13 residues. Germline V CDR1 and CDR2: GTSNPN, SVGIG (reference sequence). The CDR3 sequence is CAWSAGLLSGYTF. Here the CDR3 DNA reads TGTGCCTGGAGCGCAGGGTTGTTGAGCGGCTACACCTTC.

The chain couples TRBV18 to TRBJ2-3, with D hard to call. The germline gives CDR1 KGHSH, CDR2 LQKENI. The CDR3 covers 11 residues. V lost 6 bases and J lost 2, with 3 bases in between. The CDR3 DNA sequence: TGTGCCAGCTCCTCCACAGATACGCAGTATTTT. This encodes CASSSTDTQYF. Combining the CDR3 with reference TRBV18 and TRBJ2-3 gives the whole variable domain NAGVMQNPRHLVRRRGQEARLRCSPMKGHSHVYWYRQLPEEGLKFMVYLQKENIIDESGMPKERFSAEFPKEGPSILRIQQVVRGDSAAYFCASSSTDTQYFGPGTRLTVL.

The chain links TRBV9 to TRBJ1-3; no definite D call. The CDR3 consists of 14 residues. V gave up 2 bases and J gave up 3 bases, with 9 bases separating them. Per the germline V gene, CDR1 is SGDLS and CDR2 is YYNGEE. The CDR3 reads CASSVGLDGNTIYF. The CDR3 bases are TGTGCCAGCAGCGTCGGGTTAGATGGAAACACCATATATTTT.

The rearrangement links TRBV5-1 to TRBJ1-1; 8 nucleotides match TRBD1. Unmatched junction bases numbered 5, after V lost 6 bases and J lost 1 base. This CDR3 contains 14 residues. Germline lookup yields CDR1 SGHRS and CDR2 YFSETQ. The DNA for the CDR3 is TGCGCCAGCATGAGGACAGGGCAGAACACTGAAGCTTTCTTT. This sequence encodes CASMRTGQNTEAFF.

J is TRBJ2-1 and V is TRBV2; D may be TRBD1 (5 bases). The CDR3 covers 18 residues. CDR1 and CDR2 from the germline V gene are SNHLY and FYNNEI. V was clipped by 2 bases and J by 0 bases, with 17 bases between them. The CDR3 sequence: CASSEIPMGPSSYNEQFF. The CDR3, as DNA: TGTGCCAGCAGTGAAATCCCAATGGGGCCCAGCTCCTACAATGAGCAGTTCTTC.

The CDR3 protein is CASRRTGGYQPQHF. Written as DNA, the CDR3 is TGTGCCAGCAGGCGGACAGGGGGCTATCAGCCCCAGCATTTT. The chain is built from TRBV28 and TRBJ1-5; 11 bases are shared with TRBD1. From germline, CDR1 is MDHEN and CDR2 SYDVKM. The length of the CDR3 is 14 residues. The ends lost 6 bases at V and 5 bases at J; junction bases unmatched: 3.

This clone has just a few counts. This chain links TRBV9 with TRBJ2-5; 10 nucleotides line up with TRBD1. The J segment lost 5 bases and the V segment lost 0 bases, leaving 7 bases of the junction unmatched. The CDR3 runs 16 residues. Germline V gene lookup returns CDR1 SGDLS and CDR2 YYNGEE. The CDR3 nucleotides are TGTGCCAGCAGCGTAGGGCGGACAGGGGGGCGGGAGACCCAGTACTTC. Translated: CASSVGRTGGRETQYF.

The chain joins TRBV28 to TRBJ2-7; possible D gene TRBD1, 5 bases. This CDR3 region has 17 residues. V was pared by 4 bases and J by 0 bases, with 19 bases between. Per germline, CDR1 MDHEN and CDR2 SYDVKM. In DNA form, the CDR3 reads TGTGCCAGCAGTTCGGCAGGGTCCGGGCTAAGCTCCTACGAGCAGTACTTC. It codes for CASSSAGSGLSSYEQYF.

This chain uses TRBV29-1 with TRBJ1-2; 7 nucleotides agree with TRBD1. Germline trimming cut 2 bases from V and 4 bases from J; bases unmatched to any gene: 4. The germline V gene has CDR1 SQVTM and CDR2 ANQGSEA. The CDR3 has 13 amino acids. This chain's CDR3 is CSVETQGGYGYTF. CDR3 coding DNA: TGCAGCGTTGAAACCCAGGGGGGCTATGGCTACACCTTC.

The genes are TRBV6-6 and TRBJ1-6; 7 bases fit TRBD1. The CDR3 is 16 amino acids. With 6 bases clipped from V and 10 bases from J, the junction kept 15 bases outside the gene matches. Germline V CDR1 and CDR2: MNHNY, SVGAGI (reference sequence). The CDR3, as DNA: TGTGCCAGCAGCCGCACAGGGGTGCTTTCCGAGTCACCCCTCCACTTT. Its translation: CASSRTGVLSESPLHF.

The rearrangement uses TRBV7-9 and TRBJ2-1, with 7 nucleotides matching TRBD1. The CDR3 extends over 15 amino acids. The ends lost 5 bases at V and 2 bases at J; junction bases unmatched: 6. CDR1 and CDR2 from the germline V gene are SEHNR and FQNEAQ (reference sequence). The CDR3 is CASSTTGETYNEQFF. The CDR3 DNA follows: TGTGCCAGCAGCACAACAGGGGAGACCTACAATGAGCAGTTCTTC. Full variable domain (outside the CDR3, taken from reference TRBV7-9 and TRBJ2-1): DTGVSQNPRHKITKRGQNVTFRCDPISEHNRLYWYRQTLGQGPEFLTYFQNEAQLEKSRLLSDRFSAERPKGSFSTLEIQRTEQGDSAMYLCASSTTGETYNEQFFGPGTRLTVL.

This chain links TRBV4-3 with TRBJ2-5, with 15 bases that match TRBD2. The CDR3 totals 18 residues. Unmatched junction bases numbered 9, after V lost 2 bases and J lost 5 bases. Germline CDR1 and CDR2: LGHNA and YSLEER. As DNA, the CDR3 is TGCGCCAGCAGCCAAATATGGACTAGCGGGGGGGCGAGGGAGACCCAGTACTTC. Translated: CASSQIWTSGGARETQYF.

The J gene is TRBJ1-6, the V gene TRBV7-6; TRBD1 aligns across 7 bases. This CDR3 is built from 16 residues. V shed 5 bases and J 6 bases; nucleotides not matched to a gene: 10. CDR1 and CDR2 from the germline V gene are SGHVS and FNYEAQ. CDR3 nucleotides: TGTGCCAGCAGCCTAGGTTCACAGGGGACTAATTCACCCCTCCACTTT. Translated, it gives CASSLGSQGTNSPLHF.

The chain combines TRBV7-2 with TRBJ2-5; D ambiguous. V was cut by 5 bases and J by 1 base, with 11 bases left in between. The length of the CDR3 is 14 residues. Germline V lookup: CDR1 SGHTA, CDR2 FQGNSA. DNA for the CDR3: TGTGCCAGCAGCCTAAGACACCTCCAAGAGACCCAGTACTTC. Protein sequence: CASSLRHLQETQYF.

The rearrangement joins TRBV2 to TRBJ1-5; possibly TRBD1 for D (5 bases). This CDR3 comprises 14 residues. Trimming removed 5 bases at V and 1 base at J, with 9 bases between. From germline, CDR1 is SNHLY and CDR2 FYNNEI. CDR3 sequence: CASSRRESNQPQHF. DNA for the CDR3: TGTGCCAGCAGTCGCAGGGAAAGCAATCAGCCCCAGCATTTT.

The chain links TRBV5-4 to TRBJ1-1; 12 bases are shared with TRBD1. The ends lost 3 bases at V and 9 bases at J; junction bases unmatched: 6. In germline, CDR1 is SGHNT, CDR2 YYREEE (reference sequence). This CDR3 region has 14 residues. This chain's CDR3 is CASSWAGTGGKAFF. The CDR3 nucleotides are TGTGCCAGCAGCTGGGCCGGGACAGGGGGCAAAGCTTTCTTT.

DNA for the CDR3: TGTGCCAGCAGCTTAGCGCAGAAACCCCCACCCCTCCACTTT. Encoded protein: CASSLAQKPPPLHF. The chain couples TRBV7-2 to TRBJ1-6; D is undetermined. CDR1 is SGHTA, CDR2 FQGNSA, per germline. With 0 bases removed from V and 11 bases from J, the gap between germline ends came to 11 bases. The CDR3 runs 14 residues.

This sequence joins TRBV19 and TRBJ1-1, with D perhaps matching TRBD1 (6 bases). The germline gives CDR1 LNHDA, CDR2 SQIVND (reference sequence). The CDR3 is 13 amino acids. Trimming pared 6 bases from V and 2 bases from J, leaving 10 bases between. CDR3 loop: CASRNRVNTEAFF. The CDR3 nucleotides are TGTGCCAGTAGGAACAGGGTAAACACTGAAGCTTTCTTT.

V and J are TRBV18 and TRBJ1-2; possible D gene TRBD1, 5 bases. V was pared by 2 bases and J by 0 bases, with 13 bases between. Germline values: CDR1 KGHSH, CDR2 LQKENI. The CDR3 contains 16 residues. In DNA, the CDR3 is TGTGCCAGCTCACCAGACAGACCCCCGACTAACTATGGCTACACCTTC. It encodes CASSPDRPPTNYGYTF.

V gene TRBV29-1 combines with J gene TRBJ1-1; 8 nucleotides agree with TRBD1. Germline lookup yields CDR1 SQVTM and CDR2 ANQGSEA. The V and J ends lost 6 bases and 4 bases, in that order; junction bases with no gene match: 13. CDR3 size: 15 residues. DNA for the CDR3: TGCAGCGTACCGACTGAGGGACAGGCGGGCACTGAAGCTTTCTTT. Translating gives CSVPTEGQAGTEAFF. The variable domain in full, with the rest retrieved from reference TRBV29-1 and TRBJ1-1, is SAVISQKPSRDICQRGTSLTIQCQVDSQVTMMFWYRQQPGQSLTLIATANQGSEATYESGFVIDKFPISRPNLTFSTLTVSNMSPEDSSIYLCSVPTEGQAGTEAFFGQGTRLTVV.

The chain links TRBV6-5 to TRBJ2-7; 7 bases agree with TRBD2. Trimming took 0 bases from V and 1 from J; bases not matched to a gene: 3. The CDR3 consists of 15 residues. Germline assignment: CDR1 MNHEY and CDR2 SVGAGI. CDR3 coding DNA: TGTGCCAGCAGTTACTCTGCGGGAGCATCCTACGAGCAGTACTTC. Its translation: CASSYSAGASYEQYF.

The J gene is TRBJ1-5, the V gene TRBV7-9, with D maybe TRBD1 (5 bases). V lost 0 bases and J lost 4, with 16 bases in between. Germline V gene lookup returns CDR1 SEHNR and CDR2 FQNEAQ (reference sequence). CDR3 length: 17 residues. CDR3 sequence reads: CASSLAPLTGANQPQHF. The DNA for the CDR3 is TGTGCCAGCAGCTTAGCGCCGTTAACAGGCGCAAATCAGCCCCAGCATTTT.

The V call is TRBV9, the J call TRBJ2-7; D gene ambiguous. Germline V gene lookup returns CDR1 SGDLS and CDR2 YYNGEE. This CDR3 spans 14 amino acids. The V end lost 3 bases, the J end lost 2 bases, and 12 bases lay between the germline ends. The CDR3: CASSAGGSPYEQYF. CDR3 nucleotides: TGTGCCAGCAGCGCGGGTGGTAGTCCCTACGAGCAGTACTTC.

The J gene is TRBJ1-1, the V gene TRBV9, with a tentative D call TRBD1 (6 bases). Trimming removed 0 bases at V and 3 bases at J, with 21 bases between. CDR3 length: 18 amino acids. Germline V gene data show CDR1 as SGDLS and CDR2 as YYNGEE. The CDR3 sequence is CASSVVGGWLTGDTEAFF. CDR3 nucleotide sequence: TGTGCCAGCAGCGTAGTAGGGGGATGGTTGACAGGCGACACTGAAGCTTTCTTT.

A few counts support this clone. This sequence joins TRBV27 and TRBJ2-7; 8 bases agree with TRBD2. V dropped 2 bases and J dropped 6; count of bases not matched to a gene: 9. The V gene's germline CDR1 is MNHEY and CDR2 SMNVEV (reference sequence). The CDR3 is 15 amino acids. The DNA of the CDR3 is TGTGCCAGCAGTTTAGTTGGCGGGGGGCCTTCCGAGCAGTACTTC. This encodes CASSLVGGGPSEQYF.

This chain uses TRBV5-3 with TRBJ1-2; TRBD1 is a possible D gene (6 bases). TRBV5-3 is annotated as an ORF whose role is uncertain. The CDR3 sequence is 15 residues long. V shed 4 bases and J shed 0 bases, with 13 bases lying between them. CDR3 bases: TGTGCCAGAAGCGCACAGGACAGCACTAACTATGGCTACACCTTC. Its protein is CARSAQDSTNYGYTF.